This is a list of T cell receptor beta chains from one sample in a study of cytomegalovirus exposure and HLA in healthy donors. Only in-frame clones appear in the TCRdb table, and some are missing; sequencing was by immunoSEQ multiplex PCR. The sample yields fewer than 150,000 clones, roughly 83% seen once. Material for sequencing was PBMCs. These receptors all come from a man in his forties in good health and CMV-seropositive. CDR3s include the opening cysteine and the closing phenylalanine or tryptophan. The D gene is left open where the match is weak. The listing skips clone size in some rows; elsewhere it reads once, few, many or a size class.

v_call	clone_size	j_call	d_call	cdr3_nt	cdr3_aa
TRBV7-8	few	TRBJ2-7	.	TGTGCCAGCAGCTTAAATCCTTCCTACGAGCAGTACTTC	CASSLNPSYEQYF
TRBV12-5	.	TRBJ2-6	.	TGTGCTAGTGGTTTGCTACTAACAGGGCTCTCTGGGGCCAACGTCCTGACTTTC	CASGLLLTGLSGANVLTF
TRBV11-3	few	TRBJ2-7	.	TGTGCCAGCAGCTTAGGAACAGGAGCAGCTTACGAGCAGTACTTC	CASSLGTGAAYEQYF
TRBV5-1	.	TRBJ2-1	.	TGCGCCAGCAGCTTTCAGGCGGGCTACAATGAGCAGTTCTTC	CASSFQAGYNEQFF
TRBV4-3	few	TRBJ2-3	TRBD2	TGCGCCAGCAGCCCCCTGGGCGGTAGCGGGAGCACAGATACGCAGTATTTT	CASSPLGGSGSTDTQYF
TRBV13	.	TRBJ1-2	.	TGTGCCAGCAGCAACGGCGGAGGGACTTATGGCTACACCTTC	CASSNGGGTYGYTF
TRBV14	.	TRBJ1-2	.	TGTGCCAGCAGCCAAGAAGGGGCACACTATGGCTACACCTTC	CASSQEGAHYGYTF
TRBV15	once	TRBJ2-7	.	TGTGCCACCAGCAGACCGGGACTTCACGAGCAGTACTTC	CATSRPGLHEQYF
TRBV19	.	TRBJ1-5	.	TGTGCCAGTAGTCTGGCCGGACGGAGGGGCAATCAGCCCCAGCATTTT	CASSLAGRRGNQPQHF
TRBV9	.	TRBJ1-2	.	TGTGCCAGCAGCGTAGGGGGCGGCTATGGCTACACCTTC	CASSVGGGYGYTF